This T cell receptor (beta chain) stems from a study of naive and memory T cell subsets. An equimolar mix of two oligonucleotides served as the beta constant-region primer for TRBC1 and TRBC2. Ligation attached a single-stranded oligonucleotide with a 12-nucleotide UMI and the SP2 primer to the cDNA 3' end. TCRdb reprocessed the UMI-ligation and nested PCR reads via MiXCR and lists one record per CDR3 protein. This sample has 130,000 to 150,000 distinct CDR3 sequences; over 15% occur once, and the top ten carry about 0.13%. CDR3 length: 14 residues. Per the germline V gene, CDR1 is SNHLY and CDR2 is FYNNEI. The V and J ends lost 6 bases and 8 bases respectively, with 17 bases between them. CD4+ T cell IFNgamma after overnight CMV lysate exposure gave donor CMV status. CD8 T cells were positively selected from what remained after CD4 positive selection.

The rearrangement joins TRBV2 to TRBJ2-1; unclear D gene. The source of this sequence is a human donor in good health. Sequencing was done on a sample of naive CD4+ T cells from blood. CDR3 coding DNA: TGTGCCAGCAGCCCCGGAGACGGTGGCGATGAGCAGTTCTTC. Translation: CASSPGDGGDEQFF.